This TCR beta chain was captured by sequencing in a study of blood T cells in healthy people across ages. The authors extracted at least 5.5 micrograms of total RNA per sample. This clonotype was seen a few times. Its antigen is as yet unknown. Findings of the study overall: Researchers report that TCR beta diversity correlated strongly with naive T cell percentage. Conclusively comparing naive with antigen-experienced cells was impossible with unsorted PBMCs. Investigators treated diversity estimates from one million T cells as underestimates.

For the second PCR, which ran for about 7 to 12 cycles, a sample-barcoded 5' primer and a J-beta primer mix were used. TCRdb reanalysed the 5' RACE reads using MiXCR and keeps one entry per CDR3 protein. Of approximately 1.5 million distinct CDR3 sequences detected, roughly 32% appear once; the ten largest clones hold about 10%. Germline V CDR1 and CDR2: DFQATT, SNEGSKA (reference sequence). V was clipped by 7 bases and J by 2 bases, with 18 bases between them. The CDR3 loop spans 14 amino acids. This TCR came from a woman aged 30 to 39 in good health. Source material: blood. V gene TRBV20-1 combines with J gene TRBJ2-7; tentatively, D is TRBD2 (6 bases). The CDR3 coding sequence is TGCAGTGGGACCCTGGGACTTGCTACCTACGAGCAGTACTTC. The encoded protein is CSGTLGLATYEQYF.